Listed below are T cell receptor beta chains from one sample, sequenced in a study of cytomegalovirus exposure and HLA in healthy donors. Data came from immunoSEQ multiplex PCR; TCRdb stores just in-frame clones and leaves some out. The sample lists about 130,000 clones; around four fifths were seen once. The source material was PBMCs. The origin of the receptors is a man in his thirties or forties in good health and CMV-seropositive. Each CDR3 is given with its conserved first and last residue. A D gene is named only where the DNA matches it firmly. Expanded clones are given a class, and other clones once, few, many or no size at all.

CDR3 DNA: TGTGCCAGCAGCCTGCCAGGGGGGACTAGCGGGGGATCCTCCTACGAGCAGTACTTC; CDR3 protein: CASSLPGGTSGGSSYEQYF; V gene: TRBV7-6; D gene: TRBD2; J gene: TRBJ2-7; clone size: NA
CDR3 DNA: TGTGCCAGTACCCCCACAGGGGGCGCTGGGGCCAACGTCCTGACTTTC; CDR3 protein: CASTPTGGAGANVLTF; V gene: TRBV7-9; D gene: TRBD1; J gene: TRBJ2-6; clone size: NA
CDR3 DNA: TGTGCCAGCAGTTACTCTTTAGGGAGTCGATATGGCTACACCTTC; CDR3 protein: CASSYSLGSRYGYTF; V gene: TRBV6-5; D gene: NA; J gene: TRBJ1-2; clone size: NA
CDR3 DNA: TGTGCCAGCAGGCTCCAAGCGGGAGGGCTCTTACAATCCCTCTACGAGCAGTACTTC; CDR3 protein: CASRLQAGGLLQSLYEQYF; V gene: TRBV7-2; D gene: TRBD2; J gene: TRBJ2-7; clone size: NA
CDR3 DNA: TGCGCCAGCAGCCAAGGGCGGGGGGGGCCAAAAAATCAGCCCCAGCATTTT; CDR3 protein: CASSQGRGGPKNQPQHF; V gene: TRBV4-1; D gene: NA; J gene: TRBJ1-5; clone size: NA
CDR3 DNA: TGTGCCAGCAGCGTGCAAGCCACAGATACGCAGTATTTT; CDR3 protein: CASSVQATDTQYF; V gene: TRBV9; D gene: NA; J gene: TRBJ2-3; clone size: few
CDR3 DNA: TGTGCCAGCAGTTCCCCTGGAGGAACTAACTATGGCTACACCTTC; CDR3 protein: CASSSPGGTNYGYTF; V gene: TRBV6-5; D gene: NA; J gene: TRBJ1-2; clone size: NA
CDR3 DNA: TGCGCCAGCAGCCAAGAGGCAGGGGTGACCACCGGGGAGCTGTTTTTT; CDR3 protein: CASSQEAGVTTGELFF; V gene: TRBV4-1; D gene: NA; J gene: TRBJ2-2; clone size: NA
CDR3 DNA: TGTGCCAGCAGTCCGGGACAGGGTTGGCAAGAGACCCAGTACTTC; CDR3 protein: CASSPGQGWQETQYF; V gene: TRBV2; D gene: TRBD1; J gene: TRBJ2-5; clone size: few
CDR3 DNA: TGTGCCAGTACCTTCACAGGGGGAGTGACTGAAGCTTTCTTT; CDR3 protein: CASTFTGGVTEAFF; V gene: TRBV19; D gene: TRBD1; J gene: TRBJ1-1; clone size: NA
CDR3 DNA: TGTGCTGGGGGGGCAGCCGACAATCAGCCCCAGCATTTT; CDR3 protein: CAGGAADNQPQHF; V gene: TRBV5-5; D gene: NA; J gene: TRBJ1-5; clone size: once
CDR3 DNA: TGTGCCAGCAGCTCTACAGGCATGGCGGTCGGTGAGCAGTACTTC; CDR3 protein: CASSSTGMAVGEQYF; V gene: TRBV7-2; D gene: NA; J gene: TRBJ2-7; clone size: NA
CDR3 DNA: TGTGCCAGCAGCGTTACAAATCAGCCCCAGCATTTT; CDR3 protein: CASSVTNQPQHF; V gene: TRBV6-1; D gene: NA; J gene: TRBJ1-5; clone size: NA
CDR3 DNA: TGTGCCAGCAGCTCGTATCCCGGGTCCTCCTACGAGCAGTACTTC; CDR3 protein: CASSSYPGSSYEQYF; V gene: TRBV5-4; D gene: NA; J gene: TRBJ2-7; clone size: NA
CDR3 DNA: TGCGCCAGCAGCTTGGATCTACAGGGGGCGTTATCAGCCCCAGCATTT; CDR3 protein: CASSLDLQGALSAPAF; V gene: TRBV5-1; D gene: TRBD1; J gene: TRBJ1-5; clone size: NA
CDR3 DNA: TGTGCCAGTAGTATCTCATCTACGTCAAACCAGTACTTC; CDR3 protein: CASSISSTSNQYF; V gene: TRBV19; D gene: NA; J gene: TRBJ2-7; clone size: NA
CDR3 DNA: TGTGCCAGCAGTTCGCCGGGACTAGCTCCCTACAATGAGCAGTTCTTC; CDR3 protein: CASSSPGLAPYNEQFF; V gene: TRBV28; D gene: TRBD2; J gene: TRBJ2-1; clone size: NA
CDR3 DNA: TGTGCCAGCAAACTAGGGACTGCTGAGCAGTTCTTC; CDR3 protein: CASKLGTAEQFF; V gene: TRBV27; D gene: NA; J gene: TRBJ2-1; clone size: NA
CDR3 DNA: TGTGCCAGCAGTGTAGCCGGGGTCGGGGGGTACGAGCAGTACTTC; CDR3 protein: CASSVAGVGGYEQYF; V gene: TRBV25-1; D gene: TRBD2; J gene: TRBJ2-7; clone size: NA
CDR3 DNA: TGTGCCAGCAGCGCCTCAGGGTATGAGCAGTTCTTC; CDR3 protein: CASSASGYEQFF; V gene: TRBV9; D gene: NA; J gene: TRBJ2-1; clone size: NA
CDR3 DNA: TGTGCCACCAGCAGACTCCTGACAGGGGGCGGGTCCGGCGAGCAGTACTTC; CDR3 protein: CATSRLLTGGGSGEQYF; V gene: TRBV15; D gene: TRBD1; J gene: TRBJ2-7; clone size: once
CDR3 DNA: TGTGCCAGCAGCTTAAGCGTCCTCGGGACTGAAGCTTTCTTT; CDR3 protein: CASSLSVLGTEAFF; V gene: TRBV7-8; D gene: NA; J gene: TRBJ1-1; clone size: NA
CDR3 DNA: TGTGCCATAAGACCCGGGACAGGGGGTCACGAGCAGTACTTC; CDR3 protein: CAIRPGTGGHEQYF; V gene: TRBV10-3; D gene: TRBD1; J gene: TRBJ2-7; clone size: NA
CDR3 DNA: TGTGCCAGCAGGTGGGGGACAGGGGGCTACTATGGCTACACCTTC; CDR3 protein: CASRWGTGGYYGYTF; V gene: TRBV27; D gene: TRBD1; J gene: TRBJ1-2; clone size: NA
CDR3 DNA: TGTGCCAGCAGGCCCGAGACAGGGGCGCACACTGAAGCTTTCTTT; CDR3 protein: CASRPETGAHTEAFF; V gene: TRBV27; D gene: TRBD1; J gene: TRBJ1-1; clone size: NA
CDR3 DNA: TGTGCCAGCAGTTTTTCGGGGTATGGCTACACCTTC; CDR3 protein: CASSFSGYGYTF; V gene: TRBV27; D gene: NA; J gene: TRBJ1-2; clone size: NA
CDR3 DNA: TGTGCCAGCAGCGTAGGTGGCTTTTCCTACGAGCAGTACTTC; CDR3 protein: CASSVGGFSYEQYF; V gene: TRBV9; D gene: NA; J gene: TRBJ2-7; clone size: NA
CDR3 DNA: TGTGCCAGCAGCCGCACCCAGACAGCCACTGAAGCTTTCTTT; CDR3 protein: CASSRTQTATEAFF; V gene: TRBV6-5; D gene: NA; J gene: TRBJ1-1; clone size: NA
CDR3 DNA: TGTGCCAGCAGCTCGGGACAGGGTTTTGAGCAGTACTTC; CDR3 protein: CASSSGQGFEQYF; V gene: TRBV13; D gene: TRBD1; J gene: TRBJ2-7; clone size: NA
CDR3 DNA: TGTGCCAGCAGCTTAGCGATAGCGGGAGGTCTCTACGAGCAGTACTTC; CDR3 protein: CASSLAIAGGLYEQYF; V gene: TRBV7-6; D gene: TRBD2; J gene: TRBJ2-7; clone size: few
CDR3 DNA: TGTGCCAGCAGTTGGAGACTAGCGGGAGGGGTCATGGGCGCCGGGGAGCTGTTTTTT; CDR3 protein: CASSWRLAGGVMGAGELFF; V gene: TRBV27; D gene: TRBD2; J gene: TRBJ2-2; clone size: NA
CDR3 DNA: TGTGCCAGCAGCTCCAGACAGAGTCCCTACGAGCAGTACTTC; CDR3 protein: CASSSRQSPYEQYF; V gene: TRBV9; D gene: NA; J gene: TRBJ2-7; clone size: NA
CDR3 DNA: TGCGCCAGCATGGGGCAGCTTTCCTACGAGCAGTACTTC; CDR3 protein: CASMGQLSYEQYF; V gene: TRBV5-1; D gene: NA; J gene: TRBJ2-7; clone size: NA
CDR3 DNA: TGTGCCAGCAGCAATAAACTAGCGGGAGGTTCATGGGAGCAGTACTTC; CDR3 protein: CASSNKLAGGSWEQYF; V gene: TRBV5-5; D gene: TRBD2; J gene: TRBJ2-7; clone size: NA
CDR3 DNA: TGTGCCAGCAGTTTATCCTCCCCTAGCGGGAGACGGGCTGGGGCCAACGTCCTGACTTTC; CDR3 protein: CASSLSSPSGRRAGANVLTF; V gene: TRBV27; D gene: TRBD2; J gene: TRBJ2-6; clone size: NA
CDR3 DNA: TGTGCCAGCAACCTACAGACTAGCCGGGGGTATGATGAGCAGTTCTTC; CDR3 protein: CASNLQTSRGYDEQFF; V gene: TRBV9; D gene: TRBD2; J gene: TRBJ2-1; clone size: NA
CDR3 DNA: TGTGCCAGTACCGGGACAGGGGGCTTGTGGTATGGCTACACCTTC; CDR3 protein: CASTGTGGLWYGYTF; V gene: TRBV19; D gene: TRBD1; J gene: TRBJ1-2; clone size: NA
CDR3 DNA: TGCGCCAGCAGCTTGGGTGGGGGAGGGGCTGAAGCTTTCTTT; CDR3 protein: CASSLGGGGAEAFF; V gene: TRBV5-1; D gene: NA; J gene: TRBJ1-1; clone size: NA
CDR3 DNA: TGCGCCAGCAGCGGACAGGGGGCGAAGGGCTACACCTTC; CDR3 protein: CASSGQGAKGYTF; V gene: TRBV7-9; D gene: TRBD1; J gene: TRBJ1-2; clone size: few
CDR3 DNA: TGTGCCAGCAGCGCGGAGCTAGCGGAGACAGATACGCAGTATTTT; CDR3 protein: CASSAELAETDTQYF; V gene: TRBV6-5; D gene: TRBD2; J gene: TRBJ2-3; clone size: NA
CDR3 DNA: TGTGCCAGTAGTGCGCGGTGGGAGCAGTTCTTC; CDR3 protein: CASSARWEQFF; V gene: TRBV19; D gene: NA; J gene: TRBJ2-1; clone size: NA
CDR3 DNA: TGTGCCAGCAGCATAAACCCGGGACTAGCGATAGCAGATACGCAGTATTTT; CDR3 protein: CASSINPGLAIADTQYF; V gene: TRBV7-8; D gene: TRBD2; J gene: TRBJ2-3; clone size: NA
CDR3 DNA: TGCGCCAGCAGCTTAGGATACGGGGACAATGAGCAGTTCTTC; CDR3 protein: CASSLGYGDNEQFF; V gene: TRBV5-1; D gene: NA; J gene: TRBJ2-1; clone size: once
CDR3 DNA: TGTGCCAGCAGTGATGGGACAGGTCGGAATGAGCAGTTCTTC; CDR3 protein: CASSDGTGRNEQFF; V gene: TRBV6-1; D gene: TRBD1; J gene: TRBJ2-1; clone size: NA
CDR3 DNA: TGTGCCAGTAGTAATTGGGGACTAGCGGGAGGTAAAAACATTCAGTACTTC; CDR3 protein: CASSNWGLAGGKNIQYF; V gene: TRBV19; D gene: TRBD2; J gene: TRBJ2-4; clone size: NA
CDR3 DNA: TGTGCCAGCAGTGAGGGGAGGCAGGTAATCCTTTACGAGCAGTACTTC; CDR3 protein: CASSEGRQVILYEQYF; V gene: TRBV6-1; D gene: NA; J gene: TRBJ2-7; clone size: NA
CDR3 DNA: TGTGCCAGCAGCTTGATCTCCCTGGAGGGGCCTACGCAGCAGTACTTC; CDR3 protein: CASSLISLEGPTQQYF; V gene: TRBV5-4; D gene: NA; J gene: TRBJ2-7; clone size: NA
CDR3 DNA: TGTGCCAGCAGTTACGACAGGGAGAACACTGAAGCTTTCTTT; CDR3 protein: CASSYDRENTEAFF; V gene: TRBV6-5; D gene: TRBD1; J gene: TRBJ1-1; clone size: few
CDR3 DNA: TGTGCCAGCAGACGGACGACTAGCGGGCCTGACGAGCAGTACTTC; CDR3 protein: CASRRTTSGPDEQYF; V gene: TRBV2; D gene: TRBD2; J gene: TRBJ2-7; clone size: few
CDR3 DNA: TGTGCCAGCAGTTTTGGGTCTCGAGGGTGGAATGAGCAGTTCTTC; CDR3 protein: CASSFGSRGWNEQFF; V gene: TRBV27; D gene: NA; J gene: TRBJ2-1; clone size: NA
CDR3 DNA: TGTGCCAGCAGCTTAGTAGGGGCTCCTAACGAGCAGTACTTC; CDR3 protein: CASSLVGAPNEQYF; V gene: TRBV7-9; D gene: NA; J gene: TRBJ2-7; clone size: NA